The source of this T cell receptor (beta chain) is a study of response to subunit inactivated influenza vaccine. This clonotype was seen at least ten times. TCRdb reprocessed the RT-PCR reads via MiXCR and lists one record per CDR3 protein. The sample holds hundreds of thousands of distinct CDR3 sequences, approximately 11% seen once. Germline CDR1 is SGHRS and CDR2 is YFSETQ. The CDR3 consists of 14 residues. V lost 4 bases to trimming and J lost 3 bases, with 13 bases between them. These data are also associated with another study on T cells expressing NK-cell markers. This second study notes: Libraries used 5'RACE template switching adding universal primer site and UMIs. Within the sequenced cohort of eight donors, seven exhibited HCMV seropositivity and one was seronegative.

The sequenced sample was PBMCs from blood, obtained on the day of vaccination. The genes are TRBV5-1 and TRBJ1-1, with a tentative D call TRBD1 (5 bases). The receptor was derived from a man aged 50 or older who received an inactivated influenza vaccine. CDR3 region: CASSGRRGDTEAFF. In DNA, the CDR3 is TGCGCCAGCAGCGGAAGAAGAGGGGACACTGAAGCTTTCTTT.